These T cell receptor beta chains were read from a single sample in a study of T cells in localized non-small cell lung cancer. TCRdb's table, derived via immunoSEQ multiplex PCR, lists solely in-frame clones and lacks some. The repertoire holds 7,000 to 9,000 clones, roughly 92% seen once, with about 2.9% in the top ten. Here the sequenced sample was peripheral blood, taken before any cancer treatment. These receptors all stem from a woman between 40 and 69 years old with stage I lung adenocarcinoma. Each CDR3 is given with its conserved first and last residue. A D gene is named only where the DNA matches it firmly. The size entry is marked missing in some rows and otherwise reads once, few, many or a size class.

j_call	clone_size	d_call	v_call	cdr3_aa	cdr3_nt
TRBJ2-7	NA	TRBD2	TRBV5-1	CASSLSGTTYEQYF	TGCGCCAGCAGCTTGTCTGGGACTACCTACGAGCAGTACTTC
TRBJ2-5	NA	TRBD2	TRBV5-1	CASSRGRGRETQYF	TGCGCCAGCAGCCGGGGGAGGGGCAGGGAGACCCAGTACTTC
TRBJ1-1	NA	NA	TRBV6-5	CASSASANTEAFF	TGTGCCAGCAGTGCCTCAGCGAACACTGAAGCTTTCTTT
TRBJ1-2	NA	NA	TRBV19	CASSIYPGRNYGYTF	TGTGCCAGTAGTATTTATCCGGGAAGGAACTATGGCTACACCTTC
TRBJ2-3	NA	TRBD2	TRBV4-2	CASSPGLAWGSDTQYF	TGTGCCAGCAGCCCAGGACTAGCCTGGGGGTCAGATACGCAGTATTTT
TRBJ2-1	NA	TRBD2	TRBV5-1	CASSLGSGSENEQFF	TGCGCCAGCAGCTTGGGTAGCGGGAGTGAAAATGAGCAGTTCTTC
TRBJ2-3	NA	NA	TRBV5-5	CASMEGGTDTQYF	TGTGCCAGCATGGAGGGAGGCACAGATACGCAGTATTTT
TRBJ1-4	NA	NA	TRBV5-1	CASSLGAGDGREKLFF	TGCGCCAGCAGCTTGGGTGCCGGGGATGGTAGAGAAAAACTGTTTTTT
TRBJ2-5	NA	NA	TRBV28	CASRPTLGTQYF	TGTGCCAGCAGACCGACCCTGGGGACCCAGTACTTC
TRBJ2-1	NA	TRBD1	TRBV7-3	CASSLTPTGGSYNEQFF	TGTGCCAGCAGCTTAACCCCCACAGGGGGGTCCTACAATGAGCAGTTCTTC
TRBJ1-1	NA	NA	TRBV10-3	CAISERGRVEAFF	TGTGCCATCAGTGAGAGGGGCAGGGTAGAAGCTTTCTTT
TRBJ1-5	NA	TRBD1	TRBV2	CASRDRGSGNQPQHF	TGTGCCAGCAGGGACAGGGGGTCGGGCAATCAGCCCCAGCATTTT
TRBJ2-3	NA	NA	TRBV7-3	CASSAQDLDTQYF	TGTGCCAGCAGCGCCCAGGACTTGGATACGCAGTATTTT
TRBJ2-3	NA	TRBD1	TRBV5-6	CASSNRGADTQYF	TGTGCCAGCAGTAACAGGGGCGCGGATACGCAGTATTTT
TRBJ2-3	NA	TRBD2	TRBV7-9	CAGSGLAGADTQYF	TGTGCTGGCTCCGGACTAGCGGGGGCAGATACGCAGTATTTT
TRBJ1-4	NA	NA	TRBV5-1	CASKVGSTNEKLFF	TGCGCCAGCAAAGTGGGCAGTACTAATGAAAAACTGTTTTTT
TRBJ2-3	NA	NA	TRBV5-1	CASRSPGSSTDTQYF	TGCGCCAGCAGGTCCCCGGGATCTAGCACAGATACGCAGTATTTT
TRBJ2-2	NA	NA	TRBV6-1	CASSDNTGELFF	TGTGCCAGCAGTGATAACACCGGGGAGCTGTTTTTT
TRBJ2-2	NA	TRBD2	TRBV11-3	CASSRSGRGVYDTGELFF	TGTGCCAGCAGCCGAAGCGGGAGAGGGGTTTACGACACCGGGGAGCTGTTTTTT
TRBJ1-3	NA	NA	TRBV5-6	CASSLAGWNTIYF	TGTGCCAGCAGCTTGGCGGGGTGGAACACCATATATTTT
TRBJ2-1	NA	TRBD1	TRBV5-5	CASSLGDRDNEQFF	TGTGCCAGCAGCTTGGGGGACAGGGACAATGAGCAGTTCTTC
TRBJ2-7	NA	NA	TRBV10-2	CASSGSEQYF	TGCGCCAGCAGCGGGTCAGAGCAGTACTTC
TRBJ2-3	once	NA	TRBV9	CASSVGGSSSTDTQYF	TGTGCCAGCAGCGTAGGGGGATCTTCGAGCACAGATACGCAGTATTTT
TRBJ1-5	NA	NA	TRBV19	CASVTGQSHQPQHF	TGTGCCAGTGTTACTGGACAAAGCCACCAGCCCCAGCATTTT
TRBJ1-1	once	NA	TRBV11-2	CASSLVWGRQNTEAFF	TGTGCCAGCAGCTTAGTGTGGGGTAGGCAGAACACTGAAGCTTTCTTT
TRBJ2-3	NA	NA	TRBV5-1	CASSYILGGPGGTQYF	TGCGCCAGCAGCTATATACTAGGGGGACCTGGCGGTACGCAGTATTTT
TRBJ1-2	NA	NA	TRBV9	CASSVGQNYGYTF	TGTGCCAGCAGCGTAGGGCAGAACTATGGCTACACCTTC